This TCR beta chain was identified during a study of T cell changes during pregnancy in multiple sclerosis. The method was immunoSEQ multiplex PCR; TCRdb's version includes in-frame clones alone and lacks a portion of them. Of more than 25,000 clones listed, around nine tenths are singletons. The V gene's germline CDR1 is MNHNS and CDR2 SASEGT. J gave up 5 bases and V 2 bases, and 8 bases lay outside the gene matches. CDR3 size: 15 residues. The TCR was taken from a female donor with multiple sclerosis, enrolled in a pregnancy study. Material: CD8+ T cells from peripheral blood mononuclear cells, obtained after pregnancy. This chain links TRBV6-1 with TRBJ2-5; TRBD1 aligns across 7 bases. The CDR3 protein is CASSEPAGGIETQYF. DNA of the CDR3: TGTGCCAGCAGTGAACCAGCAGGGGGAATCGAGACCCAGTACTTC.